These T cell receptor beta chains were read from a single sample in a study of T cell repertoires in cytomegalovirus infection. From the reads, TCRdb called clonotypes with MiXCR, one entry per CDR3 protein. This sample has about 900,000 distinct CDR3 sequences, with 30% to 40% found just once. Their antigen targets remain unknown. The starting material was cultured CD8+ T cells from PBMCs, obtained from culture after CMV antigen stimulation. The source is a human donor in good health (CMV status not recorded). Some clones in this sample may be carry-over from other donors' samples. Each CDR3 is given with its conserved first and last residue. The D gene is left open where the match is weak. Some rows mark clone size as missing; the rest say once, few, many or name a class of expanded clone.

d_call clone_size j_call v_call cdr3_aa cdr3_nt
TRBD2 few TRBJ2-3 TRBV7-6 CASSFTGTSPTDTQYF TGTGCCAGCAGCTTCACCGGGACTAGCCCCACAGATACGCAGTATTTT
. few TRBJ1-2 TRBV20-1 CSAGTADYGYTF TGCAGTGCCGGGACGGCCGACTATGGCTACACCTTC
TRBD1 few TRBJ1-1 TRBV7-9 CASSPNHRDSIKNTEAFF TGTGCCAGCAGCCCCAACCACCGGGACAGCATAAAGAACACTGAAGCTTTCTTT
. few TRBJ1-5 TRBV27 CASSLFWDQPQHF TGTGCCAGCAGTTTATTTTGGGATCAGCCCCAGCATTTT
. many TRBJ1-2 TRBV12-3/TRBV12-4 CASSLGDPKIYGYTF TGTGCCAGCAGTTTAGGGGACCCAAAGATCTATGGCTACACCTTC
TRBD1 . TRBJ1-5 TRBV28 CASSFLTGGLQPQHF TGTGCCAGCAGTTTCTTAACAGGGGGCCTTCAGCCCCAGCATTTT
. many TRBJ1-5 TRBV7-8 CASSLAGGMGQPQHF TGTGCCAGCAGCTTAGCGGGGGGTATGGGTCAGCCCCAGCATTTT
. many TRBJ2-5 TRBV7-9 CASSRGSKETQYF TGTGCCAGCAGCCGGGGGTCCAAGGAGACCCAGTACTTC
. . TRBJ2-2 TRBV24-1 CATSDQNTGELFF TGTGCCACCAGTGATCAGAACACCGGGGAGCTGTTTTTT
. few TRBJ1-5 TRBV18 CASSRTKEQPQHF TGTGCCAGCTCAAGGACAAAGGAACAGCCCCAGCATTTT
TRBD1 . TRBJ2-7 TRBV20-1 CSARDRTGTGYSYEQYF TGCAGTGCTAGAGATAGGACCGGGACAGGGTACTCCTACGAGCAGTACTTC
TRBD1 . TRBJ2-1 TRBV6-6 CASSYSGTGEQFF TGTGCCAGCAGTTACTCCGGGACAGGGGAGCAGTTCTTC
. . TRBJ2-5 TRBV24-1 CATRPPASNVKYF TGTGCCACCAGACCTCCGGCCTCGAACGTAAAGTACTTC
TRBD2 . TRBJ2-1 TRBV7-9 CASRLSGGALYNEQFF TGTGCCAGCAGACTCAGCGGGGGGGCTTTATACAATGAGCAGTTCTTC
TRBD1 . TRBJ1-1 TRBV5-1 CASSLALGDSWNTEAFF TGCGCCAGCAGCTTGGCGCTCGGGGACAGCTGGAACACTGAAGCTTTCTTT
. . TRBJ2-7 TRBV20-1 CSAREEQPSGEQYF TGCAGTGCTAGAGAGGAACAGCCATCGGGAGAGCAGTACTTC
. few TRBJ2-3 TRBV4-2 CASSQTKFTQYF TGTGCCAGCAGCCAAACTAAATTTACGCAGTATTTT
TRBD1 few TRBJ1-1 TRBV28 CASSPLGTGGSEAFF TGTGCCAGCAGTCCCCTCGGGACAGGGGGCTCTGAAGCTTTCTTT
. once TRBJ2-7 TRBV6-5 CASSYDRRSYEQYF TGTGCCAGCAGTTACGACAGAAGATCCTACGAGCAGTACTTC
. few TRBJ2-1 TRBV9 CASSVNHNEQFF TGTGCCAGCAGCGTCAACCACAATGAGCAGTTCTTC
. . TRBJ2-1 TRBV2 CASSAQDFYNEQFF TGTGCCAGCAGTGCTCAGGACTTCTACAATGAGCAGTTCTTC
. many TRBJ1-2 TRBV7-2 CASSPGDGYYGYTF TGTGCCAGCAGCCCAGGGGACGGCTACTATGGCTACACCTTC
. . TRBJ1-1 TRBV13 CASSPGPKGGTEAFF TGTGCCAGCAGCCCTGGGCCTAAGGGGGGGACTGAAGCTTTCTTT
. few TRBJ1-1 TRBV27 CASSLVGGSNEAFF TGTGCCAGCAGTTTAGTCGGTGGCAGCAATGAAGCTTTCTTT
. many TRBJ1-1 TRBV4-1 CASSQDLGLDGEAFF TGCGCCAGCAGCCAAGATCTGGGTTTGGACGGTGAAGCTTTCTTT
TRBD1 . TRBJ2-1 TRBV5-4 CASSLGTAWNNEQFF TGTGCCAGCAGCCTCGGGACAGCGTGGAACAATGAGCAGTTCTTC
. . TRBJ2-3 TRBV12-3/TRBV12-4 CASSFSGYLSTDTQYF TGTGCCAGCAGTTTTTCGGGCTATCTTAGCACAGATACGCAGTATTTT
. . TRBJ1-2 TRBV6-5 CASRHRAENYGYTF TGTGCCAGCAGGCACAGGGCTGAGAACTATGGCTACACCTTC
TRBD1 . TRBJ2-1 TRBV6-6 CASSYSAQGLYNEQFF TGTGCCAGCAGTTACTCGGCACAGGGGCTTTACAATGAGCAGTTCTTC
TRBD1 . TRBJ2-7 TRBV27 CASSLWGGTGVEQYF TGTGCCAGCAGTTTATGGGGAGGGACAGGGGTCGAGCAGTACTTC
. . TRBJ2-2 TRBV4-1 CASSQAPRGQPPNTGELLF TGCGCCAGCAGCCAAGCCCCGAGAGGACAGCCGCCGAACACCGGGGAGCTGCTTTTT
. many TRBJ1-1 TRBV12-3/TRBV12-4 CASSLGAEPEAFF TGTGCCAGCAGTTTAGGGGCAGAACCTGAAGCTTTCTTT
. . TRBJ2-1 TRBV4-1 CASSRTELAAYNEQFF TGCGCCAGCAGCCGGACCGAACTAGCAGCCTACAATGAGCAGTTCTTC
. few TRBJ2-4 TRBV10-3 CAISEPREGLAKNIQYF TGTGCCATCAGTGAGCCTCGAGAGGGTCTAGCCAAAAACATTCAGTACTTC
TRBD2 . TRBJ2-7 TRBV6-5 CASSFGLADYEQYF TGTGCCAGCAGTTTCGGACTAGCGGACTACGAGCAGTACTTC
TRBD1 few TRBJ1-1 TRBV6-5 CASSYDGIGQGAEAFF TGTGCCAGCAGTTACGATGGAATAGGACAGGGAGCTGAAGCTTTCTTT
. few TRBJ1-2 TRBV12-3/TRBV12-4 CASRESSSNYGYTF TGTGCCAGCAGAGAGTCAAGTAGTAACTATGGCTACACCTTC
. many TRBJ2-2 TRBV11-2 CASSPTPRGPNTGELFF TGTGCCAGCAGCCCGACCCCTCGGGGGCCTAACACCGGGGAGCTGTTTTTT
TRBD2 few TRBJ2-1 TRBV19 CASSPAGGPRDEQFF TGTGCCAGTAGTCCAGCGGGGGGGCCTAGAGATGAGCAGTTCTTC
. few TRBJ2-4 TRBV28 CASSLRGIGLGNIQYF TGTGCCAGCAGTTTACGGGGTATAGGATTGGGGAACATTCAGTACTTC
. . TRBJ1-2 TRBV7-9 CASILPTGRPSYTF TGTGCCAGCATCCTACCAACAGGGAGGCCCAGCTACACCTTC
. . TRBJ1-2 TRBV6-1 CASSDVGKPGYTF TGTGCCAGCAGTGATGTCGGCAAACCTGGCTACACCTTC